These 3 T cell receptor beta chains were all obtained from the same sample, sequenced in a study of T cell responses to AZD1222 COVID-19 vaccine. This table comes from immunoSEQ multiplex PCR, and its TCRdb copy is limited to in-frame clones, with some not included. Of about 48,000 clones listed, 75% to 90% are singletons. The sequencing used peripheral blood, collected 28 days after the second AZD1222 dose. The receptors shown here come from an adult who received the AZD1222 COVID-19 vaccine.

The gene calls are TRBV19 and TRBJ1-1; 8 bases align to TRBD1. Germline V gives CDR1 LNHDA, CDR2 SQIVND (reference sequence). The CDR3 runs to 12 residues. Trimming took 3 bases from V and 8 from J; bases not matched to a gene: 2. This CDR3 reads CASSIRGPEAFF. The DNA of the CDR3 is TGTGCCAGTAGTATCAGGGGGCCCGAAGCTTTCTTT. The whole variable domain, remainder taken from reference TRBV19 and TRBJ1-1, is DGGITQSPKYLFRKEGQNVTLSCEQNLNHDAMYWYRQDPGQGLRLIYYSQIVNDFQKGDIAEGYSVSREKKESFPLTVTSAQKNPTAFYLCASSIRGPEAFFGQGTRLTVV.

The chain joins TRBV7-9 to TRBJ2-7, with D possibly being TRBD2 (6 bases). The germline V and J ends were trimmed by 1 base and 7 bases, with 11 bases remaining between them. CDR3 size: 13 residues. The V gene's germline CDR1 is SEHNR and CDR2 FQNEAQ (reference sequence). The CDR3 loop reads CASSLGDSWEQYF. The CDR3 coding sequence is TGTGCCAGCAGCTTAGGGGACTCCTGGGAGCAGTACTTC. Using reference TRBV7-9 and TRBJ2-7 for the parts outside the CDR3, the full variable domain is DTGVSQNPRHKITKRGQNVTFRCDPISEHNRLYWYRQTLGQGPEFLTYFQNEAQLEKSRLLSDRFSAERPKGSFSTLEIQRTEQGDSAMYLCASSLGDSWEQYFGPGTRLTVT.

The rearrangement joins TRBV7-2 to TRBJ1-1; 8 bases fit TRBD1. Germline CDR1 SGHTA, CDR2 FQGNSA. The ends lost 5 bases at V and 5 bases at J; junction bases unmatched: 7. The CDR3 totals 14 residues. The CDR3 region is CASSQGQGSTEAFF. As DNA, the CDR3 is TGTGCCAGCAGCCAAGGACAGGGATCGACTGAAGCTTTCTTT. The complete variable domain, with remaining parts taken from reference TRBV7-2 and TRBJ1-1, reads GAGVSQSPSNKVTEKGKDVELRCDPISGHTALYWYRQSLGQGLEFLIYFQGNSAPDKSGLPSDRFSAERTGGSVSTLTIQRTQQEDSAVYLCASSQGQGSTEAFFGQGTRLTVV.